This TCR beta chain is drawn from a study of OX40 agonist ivuxolimab in advanced cancers. Background on the whole study: Ivuxolimab was a fully human IgG2 agonistic monoclonal antibody targeting the costimulatory receptor OX40 (CD134). Intravenous ivuxolimab was administered to patients every 2 weeks at six dose levels: 0.01, 0.1, 0.3, 1.5, 3 and 10 mg/kg. Among the 52 dose-escalation patients, 19 had hepatocellular carcinoma, 15 or so melanoma, 9 renal cell carcinoma and 9 head and neck cancer. A male proportion of around 83% and a mean age of around 60 years, ranging from about 23 to 90, were recorded for the dose-escalation cohort. Patients were allowed to have had prior anti-PD-1, anti-PD-L1 or anti-CTLA-4 therapy, and approximately 40% of the dose-escalation patients had previously received checkpoint inhibitors. Partial responses were achieved by three dose-escalation patients, of whom one had hepatocellular carcinoma and two had cutaneous melanoma. Peripheral TCRbeta sequencing aimed to test whether ivuxolimab altered TCR sequence diversity and caused clonal T-cell expansion. The paper reports the monotherapy dose-escalation portion (N ≈ 52 patients) of the phase I ivuxolimab trial. Results the study describes overall, beyond this receptor: Partial responders in the 0.1-3.0 mg/kg groups had among the lowest normalized peripheral clonal expansion, especially among CD8+ T cells. Which antigens the clonally expanded peripheral T cells were specific for was not determined. After ivuxolimab, expanded clones were on average more numerous among CD8+ T cells than among CD4+ T cells. Low levels of normalized T-cell clonal expansion were also seen in some patients who did not respond. Clonal expansion of both CD4+ and CD8+ blood T cells was observed from baseline to week 6 at doses 0.1 to 3.0 mg/kg.

Genomic DNA was isolated from the sorted cells so that the TCRbeta CDR3 region could be sequenced. The immunoSEQ Assay was used to sequence the TCRbeta CDR3 regions. TCRdb provides this immuneACCESS table in a form limited to in-frame rearrangements. Some clones are lacking; in checked studies, under half of them reflect an unresolved V gene, and why the rest are absent is not known. Present in this sample are some 79,000 clones, about 88% of which were seen just once. Around 4.1% of the sample is held by the ten biggest clonotypes. The trial excluded patients who had a history of autoimmune disease or were on systemic immunosuppression. Peripheral blood for TCR sequencing was collected from all dose cohorts at baseline, on cycle 4 day 1, and on cycle 7 day 1. The samples were drawn from a first-in-human, open-label, multicenter phase I dose-escalation trial of ivuxolimab. The trial enrolled adults with locally advanced or metastatic head and neck squamous cell, hepatocellular, melanoma or renal cell carcinoma. Before TCR sequencing, CD4+ and CD8+ T cells were separately sorted from peripheral blood.

The CDR3 holds 15 amino acids from the cysteine to the phenylalanine. The CDR3 DNA has 45 bases and is translated from base 1. The germline V gene supplies CDR1 SGHDT and CDR2 YYEEEE. V lost 4 bases and J lost 5 bases, and the count of bases not matched to a germline gene is 6. Concerning this clone itself: No cognate antigen has been identified for it. No per-base quality is available; no much larger clone lies one base away.

The sample in question was CD4+ or CD8+ T cells sorted from blood, obtained in a trial of the OX40 agonist ivuxolimab. The chain employs TRBV5-6 and TRBJ2-5; TRBD2 fits 12 bases in the junction. The TCR comes from an adult with an advanced solid tumor such as melanoma, head and neck, liver or kidney cancer. The nucleotide sequence is given as TGTGCCAGCAGCCCGACTAGCGGGAGTAGGGAGACCCAGTACTTC. This is translated as CASSPTSGSRETQYF.